These 20 T cell receptor beta chains came from one sample sequenced in a study of CD4 T cells in relation to SARS-CoV-2 and coronaviruses. The protocol was immunoSEQ multiplex PCR, while the TCRdb copy is restricted to in-frame clones and leaves out a portion. The sample records about 36,000 clones, 65% to 80% being singletons. These receptors' antigens are unknown. The sample was memory CD4+ T cells from PBMCs, cultured in vitro. These receptors were collected from an adult with COVID-19.

The chain has TRBV6-4 and TRBJ2-2; 8 nucleotides match TRBD2. V shed 7 bases, J shed 5 bases, and the junction held 6 bases outside the gene matches. The germline V gene has CDR1 MRHNA and CDR2 SNTAGT. The CDR3 is 14 amino acids. The CDR3 sequence is CASKSSGSTGELFF. CDR3 nucleotide sequence: TGTGCCAGCAAATCGAGCGGGAGTACCGGGGAGCTGTTTTTT.

The chain recombines TRBV19 with TRBJ2-3, with D possibly matching TRBD2 (6 bases). Trimming took off 3 bases at V and 4 bases at J, with 17 bases between the two ends. This CDR3 comprises 16 residues. The V gene's germline CDR1 is LNHDA and CDR2 SQIVND (reference sequence). For the CDR3, the DNA is TGTGCCAGTAGTATTCTGAGCGGAGGGGCCCCAGATACGCAGTATTTT. Protein: CASSILSGGAPDTQYF.

CDR3 in amino acids: CASSVTSGSDTQYF. The CDR3 DNA reads TGTGCCAGCAGTGTGACTAGCGGGAGTGATACGCAGTATTTT. The V call is TRBV2, the J call TRBJ2-3; TRBD2 agrees at 12 bases. The V gene's germline CDR1 is SNHLY and CDR2 FYNNEI. V trimming: 4 bases; J trimming: 6 bases; junction bases outside the gene matches: 2. The CDR3 is 14 amino acids.

This clone rates as medium-sized. The chain links TRBV19 to TRBJ1-4; D remains unclear. The V gene lost 6 bases and the J gene lost 0 bases, with 14 bases spanning the gap. The CDR3 totals 16 residues. Germline V gives CDR1 LNHDA, CDR2 SQIVND (reference sequence). This CDR3 reads CASRTTGPATNEKLFF. The CDR3 DNA reads TGTGCCAGTAGAACCACCGGGCCTGCAACTAATGAAAAACTGTTTTTT.

This sequence joins TRBV5-4 and TRBJ1-1; 9 nucleotides line up with TRBD1. This CDR3 region has 17 residues. After removal of 3 bases from V and 3 bases from J, the junction contained 12 bases not matched to a gene. CDR1 and CDR2 (germline): SGHNT, YYREEE (reference sequence). The CDR3 is CASSSTGTGYTHTEAFF. In nucleotides, the CDR3 is TGTGCCAGCAGCTCGACCGGGACAGGGTACACGCACACTGAAGCTTTCTTT.

V is TRBV6-5 and J is TRBJ2-7; D may match TRBD1 or TRBD2 (5 bases each). The length of the CDR3 is 15 residues. The germline V gene encodes CDR1 MNHEY and CDR2 SVGAGI. Trimming took off 7 bases at V and 6 bases at J, with 22 bases between the two ends. Here the CDR3 reads CASTSTEGTPSEQYF. In nucleotides, the CDR3 is TGTGCCAGCACCTCGACAGAGGGAACCCCCTCCGAGCAGTACTTC.

The chain uses TRBV4-1 and TRBJ2-7, with 8 bases aligning to TRBD2. The CDR3 runs to 17 residues. V gave up 3 bases and J gave up 4 bases; unmatched junction bases: 14. CDR1 and CDR2 (germline): MGHRA, YSYEKL. The CDR3 DNA follows: TGCGCCAGCAGCCAGGACGGGGGGGCAGCCGAGGGTTACGAGCAGTACTTC. Its translation is CASSQDGGAAEGYEQYF.

This clone has just one count. The chain uses TRBV4-1 and TRBJ2-7, with D perhaps TRBD2 (6 bases). Germline CDR1 reads MGHRA; CDR2 reads YSYEKL. V lost 1 base, J lost 4 bases, and 11 bases lay in between. The CDR3 covers 14 residues. The CDR3 bases are TGCGCCAGCAGCCAAGTGGCGGGAAAATACGAGCAGTACTTC. Amino acid sequence: CASSQVAGKYEQYF.

In this sample, this clone turned up once. This sequence joins TRBV15 and TRBJ2-1; 8 positions match TRBD2. The germline V gene has CDR1 LNHNV and CDR2 YYDKDF (reference sequence). The CDR3 has 13 amino acids. The J segment lost 9 bases and the V segment lost 2 bases, leaving 3 bases of the junction unmatched. For the CDR3, the DNA is TGTGCCACCAGCAGATCGGCGGGAGGTGAGCAGTTCTTC. Translating it yields CATSRSAGGEQFF. Using reference TRBV15 and TRBJ2-1 for the parts outside the CDR3, the full variable domain is DAMVIQNPRYQVTQFGKPVTLSCSQTLNHNVMYWYQQKSSQAPKLLFHYYDKDFNNEADTPDNFQSRRPNTSFCFLDIRSPGLGDTAMYLCATSRSAGGEQFFGPGTRLTVL.

This chain links TRBV20-1 with TRBJ1-1; D ambiguous. V gave up 7 bases and J gave up 0 bases, with 6 bases separating them. Germline values: CDR1 DFQATT, CDR2 SNEGSKA (reference sequence). The CDR3 runs to 11 residues. The CDR3 is CSGNMNTEAFF. DNA for the CDR3: TGCAGTGGAAACATGAACACTGAAGCTTTCTTT.

The genes are TRBV7-2 and TRBJ1-5, with TRBD1 matching 10 bases. Germline values: CDR1 SGHTA, CDR2 FQGNSA. CDR3 length: 15 residues. V was clipped by 5 bases and J by 5 bases; unmatched bases: 6. CDR3 amino acids: CASSTRTGGDQPQHF. As DNA, the CDR3 is TGTGCCAGCAGCACAAGGACAGGGGGGGATCAGCCCCAGCATTTT.

This clone was found once. This chain connects TRBV5-4 to TRBJ2-3, with TRBD2 matching 12 bases. The V gene's germline CDR1 is SGHNT and CDR2 YYREEE (reference sequence). V trimming: 2 bases; J trimming: 6 bases; junction bases outside the gene matches: 4. This CDR3 comprises 15 residues. This CDR3 reads CASSFLAGGIDTQYF. CDR3 nucleotide sequence: TGTGCCAGCAGCTTTCTAGCGGGAGGGATCGATACGCAGTATTTT. The full variable domain, in which reference TRBV5-4 and TRBJ2-3 provide the parts outside the CDR3, is ETGVTQSPTHLIKTRGQQVTLRCSSQSGHNTVSWYQQALGQGPQFIFQYYREEENGRGNFPPRFSGLQFPNYSSELNVNALELDDSALYLCASSFLAGGIDTQYFGPGTRLTVL.

In this sample, this clone is medium-sized. J is TRBJ1-2 and V is TRBV18, with D possibly TRBD1 on 6 matching bases. The length of the CDR3 is 13 residues. Deletions cut 5 bases from V and 2 bases from J, with 9 bases between. From germline, CDR1 is KGHSH and CDR2 LQKENI. CDR3 sequence (DNA): TGTGCCAGCTCAGAGGACAGAAACTATGGCTACACCTTC. Translating gives CASSEDRNYGYTF.

The V gene is TRBV5-1, the J gene TRBJ2-7; 14 bases align to TRBD2. V lost 2 bases to trimming and J lost 5 bases; unmatched junction nucleotides: 6. Germline CDR1 SGHRS, CDR2 YFSETQ. The CDR3 runs 16 residues. CDR3 protein: CASSLGLAGGPNEQYF. The CDR3 DNA follows: TGCGCCAGCAGCTTAGGACTAGCGGGAGGCCCGAACGAGCAGTACTTC. The variable domain in full, with the rest retrieved from reference TRBV5-1 and TRBJ2-7, is KAGVTQTPRYLIKTRGQQVTLSCSPISGHRSVSWYQQTPGQGLQFLFEYFSETQRNKGNFPGRFSGRQFSNSRSEMNVSTLELGDSALYLCASSLGLAGGPNEQYFGPGTRLTVT.

Only a few counts were recorded for this clone. The V call is TRBV7-8, the J call TRBJ2-3, with TRBD2 matching over 13 bases. J lost 3 bases, V lost 3 bases, and 3 bases had no gene match. The V gene's germline CDR1 is SGHVS and CDR2 FQNEAQ. There are 16 residues in the CDR3. CDR3 sequence reads: CASSFTSGRGTDTQYF. The CDR3 nucleotides read TGTGCCAGCAGCTTTACTAGCGGGAGGGGTACAGATACGCAGTATTTT. Combining the CDR3 with reference TRBV7-8 and TRBJ2-3 gives the whole variable domain GAGVSQSPRYKVAKRGQDVALRCDPISGHVSLFWYQQALGQGPEFLTYFQNEAQLDKSGLPSDRFFAERPEGSVSTLKIQRTQQEDSAVYLCASSFTSGRGTDTQYFGPGTRLTVL.

The V call is TRBV7-2, the J call TRBJ1-2, with D perhaps TRBD1 (5 bases). In germline, CDR1 is SGHTA, CDR2 FQGNSA. V was cut by 0 bases and J by 0 bases, with 17 bases left in between. The length of the CDR3 is 18 residues. The CDR3 loop is CASSLAWKGRTPNYGYTF. The CDR3 nucleotides are TGTGCCAGCAGCTTAGCGTGGAAGGGGCGCACTCCTAACTATGGCTACACCTTC.

J is TRBJ2-1 and V is TRBV28; TRBD2 is a possible D gene (6 bases). The V gene lost 3 bases and the J gene lost 6 bases, with 15 bases spanning the gap. Germline loops: CDR1 MDHEN, CDR2 SYDVKM. There are 15 residues in the CDR3. The CDR3 loop reads CASSFFSDGGNEQFF. In DNA form, the CDR3 reads TGTGCCAGCAGTTTTTTTAGCGACGGGGGCAATGAGCAGTTCTTC.

J is TRBJ1-4 and V is TRBV15; D is unclear. The V gene's germline CDR1 is LNHNV and CDR2 YYDKDF (reference sequence). V was trimmed by 1 base and J by 11 bases, leaving 5 bases between them. The CDR3 covers 11 residues. CDR3 DNA sequence: TGTGCCACCAGCAGAGTGGGTAAACTGTTTTTT. This translates into CATSRVGKLFF. Full variable domain (remainder filled in from reference TRBV15 and TRBJ1-4): DAMVIQNPRYQVTQFGKPVTLSCSQTLNHNVMYWYQQKSSQAPKLLFHYYDKDFNNEADTPDNFQSRRPNTSFCFLDIRSPGLGDTAMYLCATSRVGKLFFGSGTQLSVL.

This chain links TRBV27 with TRBJ2-2, with D perhaps being TRBD1 or TRBD2 (5 bases each). The CDR3 spans 14 residues. The germline CDR1 and CDR2 sequences are MNHEY and SMNVEV (reference sequence). V gave up 8 bases and J gave up 2 bases, with 12 bases separating them. For the CDR3, the DNA is TGTGCCAGCTGGGGGTTTCCCAACACCGGGGAGCTGTTTTTT. Translation: CASWGFPNTGELFF.

The chain combines TRBV15 with TRBJ2-1; TRBD2 matches at 7 bases. V was pared by 1 base and J by 4 bases, with 7 bases of the junction left unmatched. CDR3 length: 16 residues. CDR1 is LNHNV and CDR2 is YYDKDF in the germline V gene (reference sequence). The CDR3 DNA reads TGTGCCACCAGCAGAGGAGGAGGCGGGGGATACAATGAGCAGTTCTTC. Encoded protein: CATSRGGGGGYNEQFF. Full variable domain (outside the CDR3, taken from reference TRBV15 and TRBJ2-1): DAMVIQNPRYQVTQFGKPVTLSCSQTLNHNVMYWYQQKSSQAPKLLFHYYDKDFNNEADTPDNFQSRRPNTSFCFLDIRSPGLGDTAMYLCATSRGGGGGYNEQFFGPGTRLTVL.